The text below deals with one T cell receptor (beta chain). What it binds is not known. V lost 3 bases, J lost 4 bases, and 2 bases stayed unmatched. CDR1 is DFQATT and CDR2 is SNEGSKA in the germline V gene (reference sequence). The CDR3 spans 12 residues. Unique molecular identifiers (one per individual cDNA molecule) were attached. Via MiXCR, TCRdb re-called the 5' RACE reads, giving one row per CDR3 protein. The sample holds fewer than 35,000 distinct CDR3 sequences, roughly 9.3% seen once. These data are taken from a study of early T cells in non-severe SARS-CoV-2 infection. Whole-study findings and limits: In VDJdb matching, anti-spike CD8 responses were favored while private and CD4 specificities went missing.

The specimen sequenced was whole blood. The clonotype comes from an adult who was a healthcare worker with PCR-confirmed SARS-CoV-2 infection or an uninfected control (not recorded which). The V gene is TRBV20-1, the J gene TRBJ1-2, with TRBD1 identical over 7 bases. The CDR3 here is CSARGQLYGYTF. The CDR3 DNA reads TGCAGTGCTAGGGGACAGCTCTATGGCTACACCTTC.